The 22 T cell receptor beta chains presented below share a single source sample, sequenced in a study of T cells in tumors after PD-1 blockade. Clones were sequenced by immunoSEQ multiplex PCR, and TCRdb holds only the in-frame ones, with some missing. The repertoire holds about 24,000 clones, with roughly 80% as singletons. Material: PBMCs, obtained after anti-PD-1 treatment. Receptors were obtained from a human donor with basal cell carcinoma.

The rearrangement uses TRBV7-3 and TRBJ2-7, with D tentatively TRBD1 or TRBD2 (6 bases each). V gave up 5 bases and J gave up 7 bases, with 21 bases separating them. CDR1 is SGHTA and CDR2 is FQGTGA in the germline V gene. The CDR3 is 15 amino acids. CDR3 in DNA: TGTGCCAGCAGCCCCAAGACGGGGGCCCTGAGTGAGCAGTACTTC. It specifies CASSPKTGALSEQYF.

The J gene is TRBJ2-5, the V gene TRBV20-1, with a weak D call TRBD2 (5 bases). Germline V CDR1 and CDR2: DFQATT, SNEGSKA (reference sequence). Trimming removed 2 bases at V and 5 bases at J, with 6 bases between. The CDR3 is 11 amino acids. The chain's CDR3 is CSARSGETQYF. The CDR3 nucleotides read TGCAGTGCTAGATCGGGGGAGACCCAGTACTTC.

CDR3 DNA: TGTGCCAGCAGTGAACGGAAGACTGGAAACACCATATATTTT. Translated: CASSERKTGNTIYF. The chain carries TRBV2 and TRBJ1-3; no clear D gene. Germline V gene sequence: CDR1 SNHLY, CDR2 FYNNEI. The CDR3 covers 14 residues. V was cut by 2 bases and J by 2 bases, with 7 bases left in between.

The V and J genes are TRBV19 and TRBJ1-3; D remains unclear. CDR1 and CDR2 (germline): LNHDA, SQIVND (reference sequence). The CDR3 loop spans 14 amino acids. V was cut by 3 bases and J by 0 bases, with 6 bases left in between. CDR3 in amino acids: CASSMLGSGNTIYF. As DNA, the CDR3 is TGTGCCAGTAGTATGCTGGGCTCTGGAAACACCATATATTTT. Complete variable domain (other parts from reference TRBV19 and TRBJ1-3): DGGITQSPKYLFRKEGQNVTLSCEQNLNHDAMYWYRQDPGQGLRLIYYSQIVNDFQKGDIAEGYSVSREKKESFPLTVTSAQKNPTAFYLCASSMLGSGNTIYFGEGSWLTVV.

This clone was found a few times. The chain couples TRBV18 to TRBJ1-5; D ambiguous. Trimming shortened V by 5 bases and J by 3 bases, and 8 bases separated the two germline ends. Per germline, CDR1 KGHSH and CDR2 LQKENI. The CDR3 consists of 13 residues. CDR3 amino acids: CASSGGINQPQHF. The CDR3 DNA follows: TGTGCCAGCTCAGGCGGAATCAATCAGCCCCAGCATTTT. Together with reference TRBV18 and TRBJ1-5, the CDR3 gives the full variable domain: NAGVMQNPRHLVRRRGQEARLRCSPMKGHSHVYWYRQLPEEGLKFMVYLQKENIIDESGMPKERFSAEFPKEGPSILRIQQVVRGDSAAYFCASSGGINQPQHFGDGTRLSIL.

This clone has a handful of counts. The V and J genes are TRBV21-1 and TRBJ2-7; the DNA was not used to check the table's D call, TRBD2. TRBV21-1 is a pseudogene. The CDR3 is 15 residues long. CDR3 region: CASSTPDGVSYEQYF. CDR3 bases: TGTGCCAGCAGCACGCCCGACGGAGTCTCCTACGAGCAGTACTTC.

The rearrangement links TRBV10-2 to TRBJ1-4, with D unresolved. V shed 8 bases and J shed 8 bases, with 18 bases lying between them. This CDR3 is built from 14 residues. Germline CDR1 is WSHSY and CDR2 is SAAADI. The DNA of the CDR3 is TGCGCCAGCCTCCGGACGCGAGGCGACGAAAAACTGTTTTTT. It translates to CASLRTRGDEKLFF.

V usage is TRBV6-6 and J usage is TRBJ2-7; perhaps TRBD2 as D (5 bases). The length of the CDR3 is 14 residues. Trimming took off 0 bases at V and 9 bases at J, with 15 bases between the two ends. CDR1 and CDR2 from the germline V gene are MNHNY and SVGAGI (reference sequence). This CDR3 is CASSYSEGSERQYF. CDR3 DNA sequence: TGTGCCAGCAGTTACTCCGAGGGTTCTGAGCGGCAGTACTTC.

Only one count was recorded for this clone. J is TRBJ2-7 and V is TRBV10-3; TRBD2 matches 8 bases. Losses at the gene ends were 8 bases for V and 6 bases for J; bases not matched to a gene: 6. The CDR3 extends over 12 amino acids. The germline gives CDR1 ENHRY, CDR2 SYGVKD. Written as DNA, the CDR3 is TGTGCCATCTCAACGGGGGGGGTCGAGCAGTACTTC. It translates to CAISTGGVEQYF.

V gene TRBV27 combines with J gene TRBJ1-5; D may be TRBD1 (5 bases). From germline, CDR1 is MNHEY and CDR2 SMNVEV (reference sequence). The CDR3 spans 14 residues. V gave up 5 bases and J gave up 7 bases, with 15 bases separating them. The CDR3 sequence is CASSRGPRKQPQHF. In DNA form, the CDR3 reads TGTGCCAGCAGTAGGGGTCCGCGTAAGCAGCCCCAGCATTTT.

The CDR3 protein is CAWRQGRTDTQYF. Written as DNA, the CDR3 is TGTGCCTGGAGACAGGGACGCACAGATACGCAGTATTTT. The chain carries TRBV30 and TRBJ2-3; TRBD1 is a possible D gene (6 bases). The germline V gene has CDR1 GTSNPN and CDR2 SVGIG (reference sequence). Trimming stripped 3 bases from V and 1 base from J, with 8 bases between. CDR3 length equals 13 residues.

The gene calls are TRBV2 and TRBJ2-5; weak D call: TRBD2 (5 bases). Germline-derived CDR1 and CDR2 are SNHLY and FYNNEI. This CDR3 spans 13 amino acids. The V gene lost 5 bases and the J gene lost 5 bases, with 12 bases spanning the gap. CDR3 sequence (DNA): TGTGCCAGCAGTAGCGGTGGTAGGGAGACCCAGTACTTC. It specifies CASSSGGRETQYF.

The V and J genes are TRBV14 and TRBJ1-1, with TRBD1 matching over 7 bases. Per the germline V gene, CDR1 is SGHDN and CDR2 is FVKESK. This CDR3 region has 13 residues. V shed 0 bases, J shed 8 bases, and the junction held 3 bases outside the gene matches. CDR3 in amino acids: CASSQEQGKEAFF. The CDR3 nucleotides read TGTGCCAGCAGCCAAGAACAGGGGAAGGAAGCTTTCTTT.

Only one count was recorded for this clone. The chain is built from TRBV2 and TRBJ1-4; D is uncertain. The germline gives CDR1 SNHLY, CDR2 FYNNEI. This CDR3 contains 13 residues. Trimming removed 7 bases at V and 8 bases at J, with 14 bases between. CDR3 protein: CASTKEMGEKLFF. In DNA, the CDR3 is TGTGCCAGCACTAAAGAGATGGGAGAAAAACTGTTTTTT.

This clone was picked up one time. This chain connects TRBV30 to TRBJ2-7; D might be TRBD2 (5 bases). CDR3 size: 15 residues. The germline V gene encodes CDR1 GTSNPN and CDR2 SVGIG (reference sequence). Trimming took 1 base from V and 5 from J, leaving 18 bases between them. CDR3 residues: CAWSGPGFEKNEQYF. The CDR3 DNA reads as TGTGCCTGGAGTGGGCCGGGGTTTGAGAAAAACGAGCAGTACTTC.

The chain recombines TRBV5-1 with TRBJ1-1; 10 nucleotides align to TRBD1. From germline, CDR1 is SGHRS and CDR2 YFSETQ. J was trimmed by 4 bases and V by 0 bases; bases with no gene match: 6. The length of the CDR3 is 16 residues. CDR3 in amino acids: CASSLAGTGVGTEAFF. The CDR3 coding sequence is TGCGCCAGCAGCTTGGCCGGGACAGGGGTGGGCACTGAAGCTTTCTTT.

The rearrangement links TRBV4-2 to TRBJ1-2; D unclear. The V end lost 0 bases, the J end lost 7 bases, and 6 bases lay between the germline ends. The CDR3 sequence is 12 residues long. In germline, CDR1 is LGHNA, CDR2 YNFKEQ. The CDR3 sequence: CASSQDSGGYTF. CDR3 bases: TGTGCCAGCAGCCAAGATTCGGGTGGCTACACCTTC.

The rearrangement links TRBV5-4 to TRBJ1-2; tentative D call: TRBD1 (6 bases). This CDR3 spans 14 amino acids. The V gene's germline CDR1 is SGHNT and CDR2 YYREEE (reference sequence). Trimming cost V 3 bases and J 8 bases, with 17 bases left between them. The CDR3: CASSSGGGGAGYTF. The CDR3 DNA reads TGTGCCAGCAGCTCCGGCGGGGGGGGCGCCGGCTACACCTTC.

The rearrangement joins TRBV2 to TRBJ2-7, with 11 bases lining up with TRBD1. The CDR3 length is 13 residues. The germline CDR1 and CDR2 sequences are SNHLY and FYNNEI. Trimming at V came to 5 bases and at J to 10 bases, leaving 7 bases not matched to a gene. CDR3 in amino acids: CASSFSGTGGQYF. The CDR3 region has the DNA TGTGCCAGCAGTTTCTCTGGGACAGGGGGACAGTACTTC.

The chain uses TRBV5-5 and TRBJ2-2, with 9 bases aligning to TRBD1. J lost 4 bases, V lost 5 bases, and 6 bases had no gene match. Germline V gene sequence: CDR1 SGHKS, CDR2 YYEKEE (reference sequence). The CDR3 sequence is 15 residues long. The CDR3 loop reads CASRQGQGFTGELFF. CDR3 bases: TGTGCCAGCAGACAGGGACAGGGTTTCACCGGGGAGCTGTTTTTT.

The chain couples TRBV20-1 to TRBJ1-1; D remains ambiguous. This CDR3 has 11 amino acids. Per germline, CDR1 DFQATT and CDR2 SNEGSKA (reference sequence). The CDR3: CSALENTEAFF. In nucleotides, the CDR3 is TGCAGCGCTCTAGAGAACACTGAAGCTTTCTTT.

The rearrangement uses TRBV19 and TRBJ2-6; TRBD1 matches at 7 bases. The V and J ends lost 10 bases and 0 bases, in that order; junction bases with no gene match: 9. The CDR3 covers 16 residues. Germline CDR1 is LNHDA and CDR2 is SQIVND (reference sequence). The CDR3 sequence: CATTTGVRSGANVLTF. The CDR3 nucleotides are TGTGCCACTACAACAGGGGTCCGCTCTGGGGCCAACGTCCTGACTTTC.